A single sample gave rise to the 8 T cell receptor beta chains below, sequenced in a study of cytomegalovirus exposure and HLA in healthy donors. The protocol was immunoSEQ multiplex PCR, while the TCRdb copy is restricted to in-frame clones and leaves out a portion. The data hold some 200,000 clones, with around 86% observed a single time. The sample taken for sequencing was PBMCs. The receptors stem from a young man in good health and CMV-seropositive.

This clone was found a few times. The chain links TRBV2 to TRBJ2-2, with 7 bases aligning to TRBD1. V shed 6 bases and J 0 bases; nucleotides not matched to a gene: 7. The CDR3 consists of 16 residues. Germline V gene lookup returns CDR1 SNHLY and CDR2 FYNNEI. In DNA form, the CDR3 reads TGTGCCAGCAGGAAGGGGACAGCCTCGAACACCGGGGAGCTGTTTTTT. The encoded protein is CASRKGTASNTGELFF.

This clone was seen a single time. The rearrangement links TRBV4-1 to TRBJ2-7; 8 bases agree with TRBD2. Germline V lookup: CDR1 MGHRA, CDR2 YSYEKL. This CDR3 region has 14 residues. V was clipped by 5 bases and J by 4 bases; unmatched bases: 7. The DNA for the CDR3 is TGCGCCAGCAGCTTCGATAGCGGGGCGTACGAGCAGTACTTC. Encoded protein: CASSFDSGAYEQYF.

The chain carries TRBV15 and TRBJ2-7; 7 nucleotides match TRBD2. V lost 3 bases, J lost 4 bases, and 12 bases stayed unmatched. CDR1 and CDR2 (germline): LNHNV, YYDKDF (reference sequence). This CDR3 contains 16 residues. The DNA of the CDR3 is TGTGCCACCAGCAGCGCAGGGAGGGGAAGGGATTACGAGCAGTACTTC. This codes for CATSSAGRGRDYEQYF. Filled out from reference TRBV15 and TRBJ2-7, the complete variable domain reads DAMVIQNPRYQVTQFGKPVTLSCSQTLNHNVMYWYQQKSSQAPKLLFHYYDKDFNNEADTPDNFQSRRPNTSFCFLDIRSPGLGDTAMYLCATSSAGRGRDYEQYFGPGTRLTVT.

J is TRBJ2-7 and V is TRBV5-6, with TRBD2 as a possible D gene (6 bases). CDR1 is SGHDT, CDR2 YYEEEE, per germline. The CDR3 sequence is 11 residues long. V was cut by 5 bases and J by 12 bases, with 15 bases left in between. The CDR3 spells CASSLGSSVYF. CDR3 in DNA: TGTGCCAGCAGTCTCGGGTCTAGCGTGTACTTC.

This rearrangement joins TRBV7-9 to TRBJ2-5, with unresolved D. V was shortened by 1 base and J by 5 bases, with 11 bases between the two germline ends. The CDR3 is 14 amino acids. Looked up from germline, CDR1 is SEHNR and CDR2 is FQNEAQ (reference sequence). CDR3 region: CASSLVGGGETQYF. The CDR3 nucleotides are TGTGCCAGCAGCTTAGTAGGCGGTGGGGAGACCCAGTACTTC.

The CDR3 sequence is CATSKLVQPQHF. CDR3 DNA sequence: TGTGCCACCAGCAAATTGGTTCAGCCCCAGCATTTT. This sequence joins TRBV15 and TRBJ1-5; D remains unclear. CDR1 is LNHNV and CDR2 is YYDKDF in the germline V gene (reference sequence). The V gene lost 4 bases and the J gene lost 6 bases, with 7 bases spanning the gap. This CDR3 is 12 amino acids long.

This clone came up many times. The gene calls are TRBV5-1 and TRBJ2-7, with D possibly TRBD1 on 5 matching bases. The germline V and J ends were trimmed by 6 bases and 3 bases, with 10 bases remaining between them. Germline V gives CDR1 SGHRS, CDR2 YFSETQ. The CDR3 consists of 12 residues. CDR3 sequence (DNA): TGCGCCAGCACCCTTACAGGCTACGAGCAGTACTTC. Protein product: CASTLTGYEQYF.

The table lists this clone with a count of one. This chain links TRBV5-1 with TRBJ2-2, with TRBD1 as a possible D gene (6 bases). Germline CDR1 SGHRS, CDR2 YFSETQ. Trimming shortened V by 6 bases and J by 1 base, and 16 bases separated the two germline ends. The CDR3 has 16 residues. The CDR3: CASTELGGGNTGELFF. Here the CDR3 DNA reads TGCGCCAGCACCGAGCTTGGGGGCGGGAACACCGGGGAGCTGTTTTTT.